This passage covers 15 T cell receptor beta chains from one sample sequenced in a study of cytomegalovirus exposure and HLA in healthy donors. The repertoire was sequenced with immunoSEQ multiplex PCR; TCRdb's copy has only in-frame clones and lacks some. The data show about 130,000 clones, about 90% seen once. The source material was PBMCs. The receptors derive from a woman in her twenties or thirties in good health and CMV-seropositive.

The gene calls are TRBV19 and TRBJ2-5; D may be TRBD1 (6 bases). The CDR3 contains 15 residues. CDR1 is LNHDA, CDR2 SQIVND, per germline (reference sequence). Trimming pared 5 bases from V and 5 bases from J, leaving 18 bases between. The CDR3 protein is CASSVTRGVGETQYF. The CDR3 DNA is TGTGCCAGTAGTGTAACCAGGGGCGTAGGGGAGACCCAGTACTTC. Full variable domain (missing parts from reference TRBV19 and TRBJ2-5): DGGITQSPKYLFRKEGQNVTLSCEQNLNHDAMYWYRQDPGQGLRLIYYSQIVNDFQKGDIAEGYSVSREKKESFPLTVTSAQKNPTAFYLCASSVTRGVGETQYFGPGTRLLVL.

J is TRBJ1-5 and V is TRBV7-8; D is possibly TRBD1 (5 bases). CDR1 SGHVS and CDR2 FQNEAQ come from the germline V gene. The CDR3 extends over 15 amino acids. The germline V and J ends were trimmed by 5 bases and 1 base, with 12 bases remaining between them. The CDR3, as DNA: TGTGCCAGCAGCGCGGGACTTATCAGCAATCAGCCCCAGCATTTT. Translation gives CASSAGLISNQPQHF.

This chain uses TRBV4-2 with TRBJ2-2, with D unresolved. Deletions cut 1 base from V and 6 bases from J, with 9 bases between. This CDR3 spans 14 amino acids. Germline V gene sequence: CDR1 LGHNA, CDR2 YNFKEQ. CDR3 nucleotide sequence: TGTGCCAGCAGCCAAGGAGGCCACCCCGGGGAGCTGTTTTTT. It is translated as CASSQGGHPGELFF.

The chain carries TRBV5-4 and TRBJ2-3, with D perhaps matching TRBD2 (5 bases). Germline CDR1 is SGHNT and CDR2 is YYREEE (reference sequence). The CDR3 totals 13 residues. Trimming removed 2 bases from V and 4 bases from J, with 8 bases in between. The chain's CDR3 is CASSLLVADTQYF. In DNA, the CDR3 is TGTGCCAGCAGCTTACTAGTGGCAGATACGCAGTATTTT.

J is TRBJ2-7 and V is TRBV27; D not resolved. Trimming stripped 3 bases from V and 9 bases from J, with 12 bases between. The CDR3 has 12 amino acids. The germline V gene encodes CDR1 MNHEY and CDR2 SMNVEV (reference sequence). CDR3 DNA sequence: TGTGCCAGCAGTTTCGGGTCAGTCCCGCAGTACTTC. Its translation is CASSFGSVPQYF.

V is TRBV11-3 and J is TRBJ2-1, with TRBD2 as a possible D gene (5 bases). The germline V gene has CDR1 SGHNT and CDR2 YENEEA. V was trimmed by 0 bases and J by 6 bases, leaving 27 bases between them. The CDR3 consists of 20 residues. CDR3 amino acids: CASSLEPGQGYENRGNEQFF. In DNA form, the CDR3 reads TGTGCCAGCAGCTTAGAACCGGGCCAAGGGTATGAGAACCGGGGCAATGAGCAGTTCTTC.

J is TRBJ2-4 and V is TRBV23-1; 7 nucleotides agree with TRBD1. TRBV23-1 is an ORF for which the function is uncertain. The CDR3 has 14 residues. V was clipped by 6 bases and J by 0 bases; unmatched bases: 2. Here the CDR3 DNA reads TGCGCCAGCAGGGGGACAGTAGCCAAAAACATTCAGTACTTC. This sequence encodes CASRGTVAKNIQYF.

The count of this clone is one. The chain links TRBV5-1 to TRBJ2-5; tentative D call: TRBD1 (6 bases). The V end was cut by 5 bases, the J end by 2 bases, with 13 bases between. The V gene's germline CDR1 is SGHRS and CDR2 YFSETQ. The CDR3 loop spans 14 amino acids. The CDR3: CASSLYGQQETQYF. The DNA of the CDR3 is TGCGCCAGCAGTTTATACGGACAGCAAGAGACCCAGTACTTC.

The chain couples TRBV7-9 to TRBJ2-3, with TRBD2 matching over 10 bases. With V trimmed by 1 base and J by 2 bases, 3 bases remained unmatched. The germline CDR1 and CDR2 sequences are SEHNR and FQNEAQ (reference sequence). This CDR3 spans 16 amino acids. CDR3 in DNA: TGTGCCAGCAGCTTAGTCCTAGCGGGGGTCACAGATACGCAGTATTTT. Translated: CASSLVLAGVTDTQYF.

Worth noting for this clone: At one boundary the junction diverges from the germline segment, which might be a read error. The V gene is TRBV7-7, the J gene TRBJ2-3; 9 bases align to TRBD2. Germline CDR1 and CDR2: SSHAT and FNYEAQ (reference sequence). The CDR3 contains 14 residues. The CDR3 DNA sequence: TGTGCTAGCAGCTCGACTAGCGGCCCAGATACGCAGTATTTT. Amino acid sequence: CASSSTSGPDTQYF.

CDR3 amino acids: CASTTVAGSTKTQYF. In nucleotides, the CDR3 is TGCGCCAGCACCACAGTAGCGGGTTCTACTAAGACCCAGTACTTC. The V call is TRBV5-1, the J call TRBJ2-5; 7 nucleotides match TRBD2. Per germline, CDR1 SGHRS and CDR2 YFSETQ. With 6 bases clipped from V and 6 bases from J, the junction kept 14 bases outside the gene matches. This CDR3 is built from 15 residues.

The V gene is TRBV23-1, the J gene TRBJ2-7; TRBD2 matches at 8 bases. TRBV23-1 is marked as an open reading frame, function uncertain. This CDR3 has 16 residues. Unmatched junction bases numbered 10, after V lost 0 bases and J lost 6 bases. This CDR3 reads CASSQSGPGGPVEQYF. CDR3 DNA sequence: TGCGCCAGCAGTCAATCAGGTCCGGGAGGGCCTGTCGAGCAGTACTTC.

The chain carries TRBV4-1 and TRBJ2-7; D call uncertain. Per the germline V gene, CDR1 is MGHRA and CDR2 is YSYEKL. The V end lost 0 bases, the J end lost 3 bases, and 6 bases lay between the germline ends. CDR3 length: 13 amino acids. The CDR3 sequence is CASSQDPYYEQYF. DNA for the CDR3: TGCGCCAGCAGCCAAGACCCTTACTACGAGCAGTACTTC.

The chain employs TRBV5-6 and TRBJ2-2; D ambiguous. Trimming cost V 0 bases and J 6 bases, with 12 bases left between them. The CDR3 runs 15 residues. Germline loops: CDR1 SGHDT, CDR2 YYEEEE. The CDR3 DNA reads TGTGCCAGCAGCTTGGCCTCTTTAGAGGCCGGGGAGCTGTTTTTT. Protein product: CASSLASLEAGELFF.

CDR3 amino acids: CASSHENSDRREKLFF. For the CDR3, the DNA is TGCGCCAGCAGCCATGAAAACTCGGACAGGAGGGAAAAACTGTTTTTT. V is TRBV4-1 and J is TRBJ1-4, with 7 bases matching TRBD1. Germline V lookup: CDR1 MGHRA, CDR2 YSYEKL. This CDR3 contains 16 residues. The V segment lost 3 bases and the J segment 8 bases; nucleotides outside the gene matches: 12.